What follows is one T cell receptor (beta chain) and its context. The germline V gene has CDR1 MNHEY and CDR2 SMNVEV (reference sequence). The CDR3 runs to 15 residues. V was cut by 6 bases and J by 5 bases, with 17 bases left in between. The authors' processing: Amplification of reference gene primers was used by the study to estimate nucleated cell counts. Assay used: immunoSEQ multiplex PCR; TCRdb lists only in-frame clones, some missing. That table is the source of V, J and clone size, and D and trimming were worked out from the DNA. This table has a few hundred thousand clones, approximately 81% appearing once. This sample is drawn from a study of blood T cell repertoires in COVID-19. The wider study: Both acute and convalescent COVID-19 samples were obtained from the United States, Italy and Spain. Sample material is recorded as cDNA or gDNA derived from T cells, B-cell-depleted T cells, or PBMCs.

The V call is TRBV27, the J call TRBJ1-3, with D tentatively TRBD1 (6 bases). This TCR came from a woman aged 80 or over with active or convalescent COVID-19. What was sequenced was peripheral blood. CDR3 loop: CASRAQGLNRNTIYF. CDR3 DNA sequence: TGTGCCAGCAGGGCACAGGGTCTTAATAGAAACACCATATATTTT.